These T cell receptor beta chains were read from a single sample in a study of molecular identifiers for immune sequencing clone quantification. Via MiXCR, TCRdb re-called the PCR reads, giving one row per CDR3 protein. The repertoire consists of around 470,000 distinct CDR3 sequences, with around 25% occurring once and the leading ten covering roughly 0.79%. Sequences were obtained from naive CD8+ T cells from blood, with Jurkat cell RNA spiked in. The source is a human donor in good health. Some libraries in this study had Jurkat cell RNA spiked in. Both conserved end residues are trimmed from each CDR3.

v_call cdr3_length cdr3_aa
TRBV6-5 13 ASSYSKGMGTEAF
TRBV30 9 AWSVGHVQS
TRBV30 12 AWSVMGGYTEAF
TRBV5-1 15 ASSLQHFGQGDDEQY
TRBV4-1 16 ASSQDILGPAGQETQY
TRBV4-1 13 ASSQDRGDSEKLF
TRBV7-9 15 ASSSRAGTVDSYEQY
TRBV7-9 16 ASSLVPGSLSGANVLT
TRBV5-6 13 ASSLAVAVNTEAL
TRBV7-9 13 ASSPRKGLAGDQY